These 2 T cell receptor beta chains share one sample of origin, sequenced in a study of blood T cell repertoires in COVID-19. This table comes from immunoSEQ multiplex PCR, and its TCRdb copy is limited to in-frame clones, with some not included. The sample includes 46,000 or so clones, approximately 88% of them seen just once. The sample taken for sequencing was peripheral blood. The receptors derive from a man aged 50 to 60 with acute or convalescent COVID-19.

Judged by abundance, this clone is medium-sized. In the same sample, other DNA sequences code for this CDR3. The genes are TRBV27 and TRBJ2-7, with TRBD1 identical over 8 bases. The CDR3 sequence is 14 residues long. Germline lookup yields CDR1 MNHEY and CDR2 SMNVEV (reference sequence). J lost 3 bases, V lost 2 bases, and 3 bases had no gene match. The DNA of the CDR3 is TGTGCCAGCAGTTTACAGGGGGCAAACTACGAGCAGTACTTC. This sequence encodes CASSLQGANYEQYF.

This clone was seen a few times. This rearrangement joins TRBV3-1 (or the pseudogene TRBV3-2) to TRBJ1-1; D is unclear. CDR1 is LGHDT and CDR2 is YNNKEL in the germline V gene (reference sequence). The CDR3 totals 12 residues. The germline V and J ends were trimmed by 2 bases and 4 bases, with 5 bases remaining between them. CDR3 sequence (DNA): TGTGCCAGCAGCCAAACGGGCACTGAAGCTTTCTTT. Its protein product is CASSQTGTEAFF.